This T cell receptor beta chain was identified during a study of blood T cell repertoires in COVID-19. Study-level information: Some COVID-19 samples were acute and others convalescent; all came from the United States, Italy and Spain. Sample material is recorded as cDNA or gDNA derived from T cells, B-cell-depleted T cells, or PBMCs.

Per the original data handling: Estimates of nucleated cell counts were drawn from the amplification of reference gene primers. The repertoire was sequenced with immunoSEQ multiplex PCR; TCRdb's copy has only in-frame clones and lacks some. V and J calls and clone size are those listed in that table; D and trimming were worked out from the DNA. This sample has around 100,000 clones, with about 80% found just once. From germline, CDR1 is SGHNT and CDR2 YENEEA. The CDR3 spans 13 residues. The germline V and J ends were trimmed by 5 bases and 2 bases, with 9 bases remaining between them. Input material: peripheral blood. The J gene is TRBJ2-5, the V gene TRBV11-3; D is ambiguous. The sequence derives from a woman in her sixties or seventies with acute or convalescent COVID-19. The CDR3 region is CASSPRGQETQYF. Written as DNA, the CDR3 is TGTGCCAGCAGCCCCAGAGGACAAGAGACCCAGTACTTC.